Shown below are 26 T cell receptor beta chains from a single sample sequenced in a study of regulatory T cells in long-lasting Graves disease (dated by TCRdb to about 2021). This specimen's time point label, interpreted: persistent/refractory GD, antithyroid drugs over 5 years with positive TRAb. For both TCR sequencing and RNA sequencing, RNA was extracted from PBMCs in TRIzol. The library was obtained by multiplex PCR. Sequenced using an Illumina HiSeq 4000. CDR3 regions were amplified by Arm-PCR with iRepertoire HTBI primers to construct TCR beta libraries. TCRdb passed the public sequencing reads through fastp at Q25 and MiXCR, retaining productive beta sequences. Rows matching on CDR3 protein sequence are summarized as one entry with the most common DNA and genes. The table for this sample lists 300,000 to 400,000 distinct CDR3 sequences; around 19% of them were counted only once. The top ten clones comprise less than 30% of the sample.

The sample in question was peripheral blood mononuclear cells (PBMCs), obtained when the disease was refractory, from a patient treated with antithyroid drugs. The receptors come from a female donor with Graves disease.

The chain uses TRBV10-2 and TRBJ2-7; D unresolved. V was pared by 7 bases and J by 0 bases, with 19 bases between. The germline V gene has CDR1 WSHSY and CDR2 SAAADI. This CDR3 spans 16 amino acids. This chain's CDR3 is CASTSPRRPSSYEQYF. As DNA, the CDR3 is TGCGCCAGCACCAGCCCCCGACGGCCGAGCTCCTACGAGCAGTACTTC.

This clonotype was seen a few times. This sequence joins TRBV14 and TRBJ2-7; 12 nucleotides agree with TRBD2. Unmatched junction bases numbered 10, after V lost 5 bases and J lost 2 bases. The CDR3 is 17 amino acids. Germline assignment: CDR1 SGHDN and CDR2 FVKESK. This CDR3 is CASSVQLLAGGPYEQYF. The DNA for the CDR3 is TGTGCCAGCAGCGTACAGCTACTAGCGGGGGGACCCTACGAGCAGTACTTC.

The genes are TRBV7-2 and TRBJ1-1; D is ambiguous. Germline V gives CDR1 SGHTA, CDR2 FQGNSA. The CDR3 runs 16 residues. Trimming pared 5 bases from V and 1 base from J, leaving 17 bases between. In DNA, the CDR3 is TGTGCCAGCAGCCCGAAGGTCGGCAGGACGAACACTGAAGCTTTCTTT. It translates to CASSPKVGRTNTEAFF.

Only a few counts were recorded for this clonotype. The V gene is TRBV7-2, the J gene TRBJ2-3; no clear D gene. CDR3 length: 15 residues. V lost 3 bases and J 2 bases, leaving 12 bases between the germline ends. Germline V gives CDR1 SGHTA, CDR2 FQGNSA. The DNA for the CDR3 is TGTGCCAGCAGCTTGGGCGTAGGGCTCACAGATACGCAGTATTTT. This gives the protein CASSLGVGLTDTQYF.

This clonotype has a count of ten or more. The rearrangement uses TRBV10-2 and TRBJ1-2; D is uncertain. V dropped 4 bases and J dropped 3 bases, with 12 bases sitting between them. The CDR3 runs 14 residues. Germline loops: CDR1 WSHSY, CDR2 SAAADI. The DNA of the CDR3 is TGCGCCAGCAGTGTCGCCACCCCTTACTATGGCTACACCTTC. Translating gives CASSVATPYYGYTF.

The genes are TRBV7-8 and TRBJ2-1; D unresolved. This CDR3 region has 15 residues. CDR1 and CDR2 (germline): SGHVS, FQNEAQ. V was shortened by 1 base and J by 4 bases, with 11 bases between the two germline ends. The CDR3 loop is CASSLGPWGYNEQFF. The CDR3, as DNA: TGTGCCAGCAGCTTAGGTCCTTGGGGTTACAATGAGCAGTTCTTC.

CDR3 DNA sequence: TGTGCCAGCAGCTCCACCCTCGGGAAAGGAAGAAATGAGCAGTTCTTC. This encodes CASSSTLGKGRNEQFF. J is TRBJ2-1 and V is TRBV7-3, with a possible D match to TRBD2 (5 bases). The germline V and J ends were trimmed by 4 bases and 7 bases, with 20 bases remaining between them. The CDR3 sequence is 16 residues long. CDR1 is SGHTA and CDR2 is FQGTGA in the germline V gene.

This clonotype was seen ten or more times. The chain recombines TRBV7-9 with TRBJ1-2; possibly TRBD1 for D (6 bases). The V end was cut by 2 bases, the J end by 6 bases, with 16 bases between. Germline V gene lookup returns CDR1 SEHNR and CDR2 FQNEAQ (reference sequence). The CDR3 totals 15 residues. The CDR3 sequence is CASSLFLGAADGYTF. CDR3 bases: TGTGCCAGCAGCTTATTCCTGGGGGCAGCCGATGGCTACACCTTC.

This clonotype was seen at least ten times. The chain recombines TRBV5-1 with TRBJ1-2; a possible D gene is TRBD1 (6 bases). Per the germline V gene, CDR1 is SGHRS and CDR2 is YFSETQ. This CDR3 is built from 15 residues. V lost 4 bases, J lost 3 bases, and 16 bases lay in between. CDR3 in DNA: TGCGCCAGCAGCGTGACAGGAGTAGCAGACTATGGCTACACCTTC. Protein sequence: CASSVTGVADYGYTF.

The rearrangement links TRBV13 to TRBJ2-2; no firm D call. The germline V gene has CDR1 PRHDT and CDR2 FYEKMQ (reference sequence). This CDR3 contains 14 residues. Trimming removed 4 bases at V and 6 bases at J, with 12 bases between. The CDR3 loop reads CASSYVLSAGELFF. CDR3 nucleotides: TGTGCCAGCAGCTATGTGTTGTCGGCCGGGGAGCTGTTTTTT.

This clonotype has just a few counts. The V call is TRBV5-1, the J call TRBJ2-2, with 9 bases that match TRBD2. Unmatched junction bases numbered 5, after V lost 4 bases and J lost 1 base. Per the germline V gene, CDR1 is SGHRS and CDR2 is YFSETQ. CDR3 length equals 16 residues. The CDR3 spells CASSRLAAMNTGELFF. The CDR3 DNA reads TGCGCCAGCAGCCGACTAGCGGCCATGAACACCGGGGAGCTGTTTTTT.

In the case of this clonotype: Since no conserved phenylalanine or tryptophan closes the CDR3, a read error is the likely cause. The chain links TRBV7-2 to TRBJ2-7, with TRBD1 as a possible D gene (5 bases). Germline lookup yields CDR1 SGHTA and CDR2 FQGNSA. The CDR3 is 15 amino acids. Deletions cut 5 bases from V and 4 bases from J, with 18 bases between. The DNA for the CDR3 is TGTGCCAGCAGCCGGTCTTCACAGGCCGTTTACGAGCAGTACCTC. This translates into CASSRSSQAVYEQYL.

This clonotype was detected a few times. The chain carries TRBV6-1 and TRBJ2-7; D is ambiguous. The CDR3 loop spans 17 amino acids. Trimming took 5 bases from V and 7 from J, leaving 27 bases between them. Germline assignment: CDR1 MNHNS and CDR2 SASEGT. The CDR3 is CASSLEFRQVWVGEQYF. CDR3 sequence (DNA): TGTGCCAGCAGTCTCGAGTTCCGGCAAGTCTGGGTCGGAGAGCAGTACTTC.

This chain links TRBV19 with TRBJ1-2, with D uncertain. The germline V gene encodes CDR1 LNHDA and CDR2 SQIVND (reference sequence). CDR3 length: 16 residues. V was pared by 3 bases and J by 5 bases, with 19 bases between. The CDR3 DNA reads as TGTGCCAGTAGTATCGCTCCTGGATCGCCGCGATATGGCTACACCTTC. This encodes CASSIAPGSPRYGYTF.

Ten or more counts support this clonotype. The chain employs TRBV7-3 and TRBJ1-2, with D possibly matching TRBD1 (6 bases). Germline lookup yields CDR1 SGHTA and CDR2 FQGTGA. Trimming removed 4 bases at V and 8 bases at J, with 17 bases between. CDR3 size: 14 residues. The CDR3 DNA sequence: TGTGCCAGCAGCTCTAATACAAGGACAGAAGGCTACACCTTC. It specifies CASSSNTRTEGYTF. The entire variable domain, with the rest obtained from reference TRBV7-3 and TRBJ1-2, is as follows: GAGVSQTPSNKVTEKGKYVELRCDPISGHTALYWYRQSLGQGPEFLIYFQGTGAADDSGLPNDRFFAVRPEGSVSTLKIQRTERGDSAVYLCASSSNTRTEGYTFGSGTRLTVV.

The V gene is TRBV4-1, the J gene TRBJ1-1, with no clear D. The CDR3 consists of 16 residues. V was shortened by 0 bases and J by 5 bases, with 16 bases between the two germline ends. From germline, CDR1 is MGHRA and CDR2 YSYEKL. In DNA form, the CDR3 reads TGCGCCAGCAGCCAAGAGCGGGGAGACCCTAGAACTGAAGCTTTCTTT. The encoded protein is CASSQERGDPRTEAFF.

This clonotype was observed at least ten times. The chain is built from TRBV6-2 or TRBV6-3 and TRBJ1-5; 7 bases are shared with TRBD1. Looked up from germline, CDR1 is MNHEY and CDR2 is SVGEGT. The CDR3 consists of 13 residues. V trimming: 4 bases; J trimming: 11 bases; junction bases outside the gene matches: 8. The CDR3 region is CASSSPTGQTQHF. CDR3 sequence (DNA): TGTGCCAGCAGTTCCCCGACAGGGCAGACCCAGCATTTT.

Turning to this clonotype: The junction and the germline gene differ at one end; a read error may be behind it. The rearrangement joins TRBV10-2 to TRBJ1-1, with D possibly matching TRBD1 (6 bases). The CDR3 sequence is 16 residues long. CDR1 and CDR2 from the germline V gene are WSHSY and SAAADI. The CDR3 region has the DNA TGCACCAGCGGCGGGAAGGTGATAGGGGGGAACACTGAAGCTTTCTTT. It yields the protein CTSGGKVIGGNTEAFF.

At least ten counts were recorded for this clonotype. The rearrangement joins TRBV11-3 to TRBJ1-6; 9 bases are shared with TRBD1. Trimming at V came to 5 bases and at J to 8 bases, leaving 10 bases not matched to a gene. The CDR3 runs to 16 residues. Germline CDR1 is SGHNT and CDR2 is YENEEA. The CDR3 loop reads CASSLGQGEGYSPLHF. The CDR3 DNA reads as TGTGCCAGCAGCCTGGGACAGGGTGAGGGTTATTCACCCCTCCACTTT. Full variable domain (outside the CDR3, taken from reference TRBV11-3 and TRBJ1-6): EAGVVQSPRYKIIEKKQPVAFWCNPISGHNTLYWYLQNLGQGPELLIRYENEEAVDDSQLPKDRFSAERLKGVDSTLKIQPAELGDSAVYLCASSLGQGEGYSPLHFGNGTRLTVT.

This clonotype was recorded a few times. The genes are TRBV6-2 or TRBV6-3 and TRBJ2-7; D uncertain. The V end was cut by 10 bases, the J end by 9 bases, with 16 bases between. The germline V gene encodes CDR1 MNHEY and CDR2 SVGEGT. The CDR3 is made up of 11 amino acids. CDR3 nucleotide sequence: TGTGCCACCATCCTACCCTATGGGCAGTACTTC. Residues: CATILPYGQYF.

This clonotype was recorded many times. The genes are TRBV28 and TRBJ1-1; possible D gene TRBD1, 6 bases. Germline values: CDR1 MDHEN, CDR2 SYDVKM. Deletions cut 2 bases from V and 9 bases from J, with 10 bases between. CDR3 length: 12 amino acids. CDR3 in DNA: TGTGCCAGCAGTTTACCGGGGGCCCAAGCTTTCTTT. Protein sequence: CASSLPGAQAFF.

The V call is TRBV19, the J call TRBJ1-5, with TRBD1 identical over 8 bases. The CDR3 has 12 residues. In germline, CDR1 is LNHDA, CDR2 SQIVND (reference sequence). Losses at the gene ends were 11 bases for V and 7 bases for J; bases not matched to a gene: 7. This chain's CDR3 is CASAGGDQPQHF. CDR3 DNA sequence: TGTGCCTCCGCAGGGGGCGACCAGCCCCAGCATTTT.

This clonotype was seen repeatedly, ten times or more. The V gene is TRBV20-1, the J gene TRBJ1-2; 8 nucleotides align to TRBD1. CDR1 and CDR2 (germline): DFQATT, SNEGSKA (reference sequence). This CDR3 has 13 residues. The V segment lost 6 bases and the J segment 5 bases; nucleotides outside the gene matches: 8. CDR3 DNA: TGCAGTGCAAGGGACAGGACTACATATGGCTACACCTTC. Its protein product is CSARDRTTYGYTF.

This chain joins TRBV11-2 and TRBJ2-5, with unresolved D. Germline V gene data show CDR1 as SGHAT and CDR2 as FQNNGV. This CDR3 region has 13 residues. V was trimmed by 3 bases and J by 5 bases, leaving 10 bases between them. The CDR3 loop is CASSFEVLETQYF. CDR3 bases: TGTGCCAGCAGCTTTGAGGTCTTGGAGACCCAGTACTTC.

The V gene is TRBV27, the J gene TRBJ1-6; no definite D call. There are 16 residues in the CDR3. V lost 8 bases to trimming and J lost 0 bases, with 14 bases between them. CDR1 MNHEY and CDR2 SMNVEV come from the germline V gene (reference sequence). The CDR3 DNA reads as TGTGCCAGCGGCCGGGCCCAAAGCTCCTATAATTCACCCCTCCACTTT. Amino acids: CASGRAQSSYNSPLHF.

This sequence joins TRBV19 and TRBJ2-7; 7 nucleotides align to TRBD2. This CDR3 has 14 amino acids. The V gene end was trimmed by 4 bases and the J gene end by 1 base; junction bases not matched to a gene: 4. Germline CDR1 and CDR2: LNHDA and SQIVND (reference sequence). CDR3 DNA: TGTGCCAGTAGTAAGCGGGACGGATCCTACGAGCAGTACTTC. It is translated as CASSKRDGSYEQYF.